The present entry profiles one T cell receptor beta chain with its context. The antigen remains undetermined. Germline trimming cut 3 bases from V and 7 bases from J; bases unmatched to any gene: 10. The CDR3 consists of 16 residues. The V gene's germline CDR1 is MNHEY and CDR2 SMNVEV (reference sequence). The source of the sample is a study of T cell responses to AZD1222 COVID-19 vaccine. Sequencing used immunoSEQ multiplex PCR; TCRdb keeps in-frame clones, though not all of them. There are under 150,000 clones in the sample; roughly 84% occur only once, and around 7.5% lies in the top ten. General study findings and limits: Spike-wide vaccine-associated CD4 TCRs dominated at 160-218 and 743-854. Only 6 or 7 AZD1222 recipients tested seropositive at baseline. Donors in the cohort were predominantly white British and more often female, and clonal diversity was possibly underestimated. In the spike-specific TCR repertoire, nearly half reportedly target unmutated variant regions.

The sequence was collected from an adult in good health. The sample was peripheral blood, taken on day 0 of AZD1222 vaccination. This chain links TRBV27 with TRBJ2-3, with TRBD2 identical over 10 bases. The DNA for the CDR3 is TGTGCCAGCAGTTTCACTAGCGGGGAGTTCCCTCATACGCAGTATTTT. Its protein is CASSFTSGEFPHTQYF.